This T cell receptor beta chain was captured in a study of blood T cell repertoires in COVID-19. Study-level background: The origin of the acute and convalescent COVID-19 samples was the United States, Italy and Spain. The analysed material was cDNA or gDNA that came from T cells, B-cell-depleted T cells, or PBMCs.

As processed by the authors: Amplification from reference gene primers served as the basis for estimated nucleated cell counts. Sequenced by immunoSEQ multiplex PCR; TCRdb stores in-frame clones only, minus some. V and J calls and clone size follow that table, whereas D and trimming were derived from the DNA. The sample has some 87,000 clones, about 84% seen once; the top ten hold about 23%. V gave up 0 bases and J gave up 10 bases; unmatched junction bases: 8. CDR1 is LGHNA, CDR2 YNFKEQ, per germline. The CDR3 is 16 amino acids. The receptor was isolated from an elderly man with active or convalescent COVID-19. Sequencing input: peripheral blood. The chain employs TRBV4-2 and TRBJ2-1; 11 bases fit TRBD2. CDR3 amino acids: CASSQDLTSGVGEQFF. The CDR3 nucleotides read TGTGCCAGCAGCCAAGATCTGACTAGCGGGGTGGGGGAGCAGTTCTTC.